The present T cell receptor beta chain was sequenced within a study of cytomegalovirus exposure and HLA in healthy donors. The V gene's germline CDR1 is SGHDT and CDR2 YYEEEE. The ends lost 4 bases at V and 2 bases at J; junction bases unmatched: 9. The CDR3 is 17 residues long. PCR involved 60 Vbeta and 13 Jbeta primers. The assay was immunoSEQ multiplex PCR, and TCRdb's table has in-frame clones only and misses some. The table has about 160,000 clones, around 80% seen once. Whole-study results and caveats: Being productive about 87% or about 30% of the time was typical of most TCR beta V segments in an earlier analysis. A later analysis reportedly found fewer N-insertions in an Asian-associated ancestry cluster than the roughly 670-donor mean.

Regarding this clone: Its specificity is unknown.

Sequences were obtained from PBMCs. The chain is built from TRBV5-6 and TRBJ2-4; 10 bases are shared with TRBD1. The receptor's source is a female donor in good health and CMV-seronegative. CDR3 amino acids: CASSPLRDRGPKNIQYF. CDR3 in DNA: TGTGCCAGCAGCCCGCTCCGGGACAGGGGACCCAAAAACATTCAGTACTTC.